The 12 T cell receptor beta chains below come from one sample, sequenced in a study of tumor-infiltrating lymphocytes in localized non-small cell lung cancer. Some clones are missing from TCRdb's copy, which holds only in-frame ones; the method was immunoSEQ multiplex PCR. The repertoire includes some 17,000 clones, around 84% of them detected once, and around 10% sits in the top ten. The sequencing input was uninvolved lung tissue not adjacent to the tumor. The receptors derive from a human donor with non-small cell lung cancer.

This sequence joins TRBV29-1 and TRBJ2-7; no firm D call. V was cut by 5 bases and J by 0 bases, with 17 bases left in between. Per the germline V gene, CDR1 is SQVTM and CDR2 is ANQGSEA. This CDR3 is 15 amino acids long. CDR3 residues: CSVQKAGISSYEQYF. CDR3 nucleotide sequence: TGCAGCGTTCAAAAGGCAGGAATCAGCTCCTACGAGCAGTACTTC.

The chain joins TRBV6-6 to TRBJ2-5; D ambiguous. Germline V gene lookup returns CDR1 MNHNY and CDR2 SVGAGI (reference sequence). The length of the CDR3 is 13 residues. The V end was cut by 8 bases, the J end by 1 base, with 11 bases between. CDR3: CASAVQSQETQYF. Written as DNA, the CDR3 is TGTGCCAGCGCCGTGCAGTCCCAAGAGACCCAGTACTTC.

This clone was found a few times. The chain combines TRBV6-5 with TRBJ2-2, with TRBD1 identical over 12 bases. The CDR3 has 13 amino acids. Germline V CDR1 and CDR2: MNHEY, SVGAGI. Trimming cost V 6 bases and J 13 bases; bases outside gene matches: 6. The CDR3 DNA is TGTGCCAGCAGATTCGGGACAGGGGGCGGGCTGTTTTTT. Amino acid sequence: CASRFGTGGGLFF.

The V gene is TRBV4-2, the J gene TRBJ2-3; 7 nucleotides match TRBD1. There are 19 residues in the CDR3. Looked up from germline, CDR1 is LGHNA and CDR2 is YNFKEQ. V lost 0 bases to trimming and J lost 3 bases; unmatched junction nucleotides: 15. The CDR3 region has the DNA TGTGCCAGCAGCCAAGAGTCGTCCGGCAGGGGGAACCCAACAGATACGCAGTATTTT. Translating gives CASSQESSGRGNPTDTQYF.

The chain links TRBV21-1 to TRBJ2-3; TRBD1, as called in the table, went unchecked against the DNA. TRBV21-1 is tagged as a pseudogene. The CDR3 is 18 residues long. This CDR3 reads CASSSRKGDRYRADTQYF. The CDR3 DNA is TGTGCCAGCAGCTCAAGGAAAGGGGACAGGTATAGGGCAGATACGCAGTATTTT.

The J gene is TRBJ1-2, the V gene TRBV10-1; TRBD1 matches at 9 bases. Germline lookup yields CDR1 WNHNN and CDR2 SYGVQD (reference sequence). After removal of 0 bases from V and 10 bases from J, the junction contained 3 bases not matched to a gene. The CDR3 runs 13 residues. Written as DNA, the CDR3 is TGCGCCAGCAGTGAGTCTGGGACAGGGACCTACACCTTC. Amino acid sequence: CASSESGTGTYTF.

The gene calls are TRBV27 and TRBJ2-1; 13 positions match TRBD2. CDR3 length equals 17 residues. The V gene end was trimmed by 3 bases and the J gene end by 9 bases; junction bases not matched to a gene: 11. Germline-derived CDR1 and CDR2 are MNHEY and SMNVEV (reference sequence). This CDR3 reads CASSLLTSGRSGVEQFF. CDR3 bases: TGTGCCAGCAGTTTGTTGACTAGCGGGAGGTCGGGTGTTGAGCAGTTCTTC.

This rearrangement joins TRBV7-2 to TRBJ2-7; D remains unclear. CDR1 SGHTA and CDR2 FQGNSA come from the germline V gene. V was pared by 2 bases and J by 2 bases, with 10 bases between. This CDR3 has 14 amino acids. The CDR3 is CASSLRLMAYEQYF. The CDR3 bases are TGTGCCAGCAGCTTAAGGCTTATGGCCTACGAGCAGTACTTC. The full variable domain, completed using reference TRBV7-2 and TRBJ2-7, is GAGVSQSPSNKVTEKGKDVELRCDPISGHTALYWYRQSLGQGLEFLIYFQGNSAPDKSGLPSDRFSAERTGGSVSTLTIQRTQQEDSAVYLCASSLRLMAYEQYFGPGTRLTVT.

The V and J genes are TRBV28 and TRBJ1-2; TRBD1 agrees at 9 bases. Germline CDR1 is MDHEN and CDR2 is SYDVKM. There are 15 residues in the CDR3. V shed 8 bases, J shed 1 base, and the junction held 8 bases outside the gene matches. Here the CDR3 reads CASVPQGALNYGYTF. The CDR3 DNA follows: TGTGCCAGCGTACCACAGGGGGCGCTTAACTATGGCTACACCTTC.

This clone occurred a few times. The chain recombines TRBV29-1 with TRBJ2-7, with D possibly being TRBD1 (6 bases). The germline V gene has CDR1 SQVTM and CDR2 ANQGSEA. Trimming pared 4 bases from V and 5 bases from J, leaving 15 bases between. The CDR3 runs 13 residues. CDR3: CSVVAGVDDEQYF. For the CDR3, the DNA is TGCAGCGTTGTAGCAGGGGTTGATGACGAGCAGTACTTC.

J is TRBJ1-5 and V is TRBV6-1; D unresolved. The germline V and J ends were trimmed by 8 bases and 0 bases, with 14 bases remaining between them. The CDR3 contains 15 residues. Germline V lookup: CDR1 MNHNS, CDR2 SASEGT. The CDR3 sequence is CASQRTGDSNQPQHF. CDR3 DNA sequence: TGTGCCAGCCAAAGGACGGGAGATAGCAATCAGCCCCAGCATTTT.

The gene calls are TRBV6-4 and TRBJ1-5; D ambiguous. Trimming left V 3 bases short and J 7 bases short, with 4 bases between. This CDR3 comprises 11 residues. Germline CDR1 MRHNA, CDR2 SNTAGT. CDR3: CASSEWQPQHF. For the CDR3, the DNA is TGTGCCAGCAGTGAATGGCAGCCCCAGCATTTT.